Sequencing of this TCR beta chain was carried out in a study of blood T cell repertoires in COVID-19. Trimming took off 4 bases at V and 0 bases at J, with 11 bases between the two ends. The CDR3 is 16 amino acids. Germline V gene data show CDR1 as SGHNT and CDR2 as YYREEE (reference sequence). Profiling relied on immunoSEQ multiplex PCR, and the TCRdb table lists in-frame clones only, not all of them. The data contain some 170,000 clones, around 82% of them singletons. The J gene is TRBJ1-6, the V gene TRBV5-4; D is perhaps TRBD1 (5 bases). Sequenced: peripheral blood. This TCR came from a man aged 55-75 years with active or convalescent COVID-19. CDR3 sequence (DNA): TGTGCCAGCAGCACCAGGGCGAGCTCCTATAATTCACCCCTCCACTTT. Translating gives CASSTRASSYNSPLHF.